Listed below are T cell receptor beta chains from one sample, sequenced in a study of metastatic and nonmetastatic thyroid tumors. TCRdb used MiXCR to call clones anew from the PCR reads. The sample has 84,000 or so clones, roughly 8.6% seen once. Sample: blood. The receptor source for this set is a female donor with papillary thyroid cancer or a benign thyroid nodule (not recorded which). Some clones in this sample may be carry-over from other donors' samples. Both conserved end residues are part of each CDR3. Fields, in order: V gene, clone size, J gene, D gene, CDR3 protein, CDR3 DNA. The D gene is left open where the match is weak. Clone sizes are given selectively: once, few, many, or a class where the clone is expanded.

>TRBV5-6|many|TRBJ2-7|.
CASSLGQVYEQYF
TGTGCCAGCAGCTTAGGCCAGGTATACGAGCAGTACTTC
>TRBV2|many|TRBJ2-3|TRBD2
CASNRLAGGTDTQYF
TGTGCCAGCAATCGACTAGCGGGGGGCACAGATACGCAGTATTTT
>TRBV3-1|few|TRBJ1-6|TRBD1
CASSSTGGWDSPLHF
TGTGCCAGCAGCTCAACAGGGGGCTGGGATTCACCCCTCCACTTT
>TRBV5-5|.|TRBJ2-2|.
CASSLGRSGELFF
TGTGCCAGCAGCTTGGGCAGGAGCGGGGAGCTGTTTTTT
>TRBV7-6|many|TRBJ2-1|.
CASSLRRGSSYNEQFF
TGTGCCAGCAGCCTCCGAAGGGGGAGCTCCTACAATGAGCAGTTCTTC
>TRBV20-1|once|TRBJ2-1|.
CSARDGGIWDEQFF
TGCAGTGCTAGAGATGGGGGGATCTGGGATGAGCAGTTCTTC
>TRBV29-1|.|TRBJ2-5|.
CSSRDTKETQYF
TGCAGCTCCCGGGACACCAAAGAGACCCAGTACTTC
>TRBV7-3|many|TRBJ1-1|.
CASSLNSALHTEAFF
TGTGCCAGCAGCTTGAATTCTGCCTTGCACACTGAAGCTTTCTTT
>TRBV18|many|TRBJ2-5|.
CASSPIPGAGQETQYF
TGTGCCAGCTCACCCATCCCGGGGGCCGGACAAGAGACCCAGTACTTC
>TRBV2|many|TRBJ2-1|TRBD2
CASRPGTSGGGEQFF
TGTGCCAGCAGGCCCGGGACTAGCGGGGGCGGTGAGCAGTTCTTC
>TRBV4-1|many|TRBJ1-1|.
CASSQAGDTEAFF
TGCGCCAGCAGCCAAGCTGGGGACACTGAAGCTTTCTTT
>TRBV5-1|many|TRBJ2-2|.
CASSPTTGRSNTGELFF
TGCGCCAGCAGCCCGACTACGGGCCGTTCGAACACCGGGGAGCTGTTTTTT
>TRBV9|many|TRBJ1-3|.
CASSEEASGNTIYF
TGTGCCAGCAGCGAGGAAGCCTCTGGAAACACCATATATTTT
>TRBV6-1|many|TRBJ2-4|.
CASRRQVEGGNIQYF
TGTGCCAGCAGGCGACAGGTGGAAGGAGGAAACATTCAGTACTTC
>TRBV20-1|many|TRBJ1-2|.
CSATRDGRNYGYTF
TGCAGTGCTACCCGGGACGGACGTAACTATGGCTACACCTTC
>TRBV5-4|.|TRBJ2-7|.
CASSMNRDMGLGLTYEQYF
TGTGCCAGCAGCATGAACCGGGACATGGGGTTGGGGCTTACCTACGAGCAGTACTTC
>TRBV7-2|many|TRBJ2-7|TRBD1
CASSFPGQGPYEQYF
TGTGCCAGCAGCTTCCCGGGACAGGGGCCCTACGAGCAGTACTTC
>TRBV7-6|.|TRBJ2-7|.
CASSLEGQSYEQYF
TGTGCCAGCAGCTTAGAGGGGCAATCCTACGAGCAGTACTTC
>TRBV6-5|few|TRBJ1-4|TRBD1
CASSYSIPADREINEKLFF
TGTGCCAGCAGTTACTCGATTCCAGCGGACAGGGAGATTAATGAAAAACTGTTTTTT
>TRBV6-1|few|TRBJ2-1|TRBD2
CASSETRLAEQFF
TGTGCCAGCAGTGAAACCCGACTAGCAGAGCAGTTCTTC
>TRBV11-1|many|TRBJ1-3|.
CASSPDTSSGNTIYF
TGTGCCAGCAGCCCGGACACTAGCTCTGGAAACACCATATATTTT
>TRBV6-1|many|TRBJ2-6|.
CASSRRQVSGANVLTF
TGTGCCAGCAGCCGCAGACAGGTCTCTGGGGCCAACGTCCTGACTTTC
>TRBV10-3|many|TRBJ1-1|.
CAISEKVGQSVNTEAFF
TGTGCCATCAGTGAAAAAGTTGGACAGAGCGTGAACACTGAAGCTTTCTTT
>TRBV20-1|many|TRBJ2-7|.
CSARDSGIGGSVSEQYF
TGCAGTGCTAGAGATTCGGGGATAGGGGGGTCCGTATCCGAGCAGTACTTC
>TRBV7-3|many|TRBJ2-7|.
CASSPRWGAYEQYF
TGTGCCAGCAGCCCCCGGTGGGGTGCCTACGAGCAGTACTTC
>TRBV7-9|many|TRBJ1-3|.
CASSPWSGNTIYF
TGTGCCAGCAGCCCCTGGTCTGGAAACACCATATATTTT
>TRBV6-1|few|TRBJ1-5|.
CASSEMGNQPQHF
TGTGCCAGCAGTGAAATGGGGAATCAGCCCCAGCATTTT
>TRBV20-1|.|TRBJ2-3|TRBD2
CSAKGLAGASTDTQYF
TGCAGTGCTAAGGGACTAGCGGGGGCTAGCACAGATACGCAGTATTTT
>TRBV18|many|TRBJ1-5|TRBD1
CASSPGTGIRGGQPQHF
TGTGCCAGCTCACCCGGGACAGGCATACGCGGAGGTCAGCCCCAGCATTTT
>TRBV25-1|many|TRBJ1-2|.
CASGLGVNGYTF
TGTGCCAGCGGTTTGGGGGTTAATGGCTACACCTTC
>TRBV19|many|TRBJ2-2|.
CASSIRGGTGELFF
TGTGCCAGTAGTATCAGGGGAGGAACCGGGGAGCTGTTTTTT
>TRBV20-1|.|TRBJ2-7|TRBD2
CSAREGAGGPHEQYF
TGCAGTGCTAGAGAAGGAGCGGGAGGGCCCCACGAGCAGTACTTC
>TRBV20-1|.|TRBJ1-2|TRBD1
CSARFPPGQGAGGYTF
TGCAGTGCTAGATTTCCACCGGGACAGGGGGCGGGTGGCTACACCTTC
>TRBV7-2|many|TRBJ2-7|TRBD1
CASSLGWGTGVEQYF
TGTGCCAGCAGTTTAGGGTGGGGGACAGGGGTCGAGCAGTACTTC
>TRBV28|many|TRBJ2-7|.
CASRTGFGGLGQYF
TGTGCCAGCAGAACCGGGTTTGGAGGCCTAGGACAGTACTTC
>TRBV5-6|many|TRBJ2-7|.
CASSPSRTASSYEQYF
TGTGCCAGCAGCCCCTCCCGGACAGCTAGCTCCTACGAGCAGTACTTC
>TRBV2|many|TRBJ2-2|.
CASKVQFANTGELFF
TGTGCCAGCAAGGTTCAGTTCGCGAACACCGGGGAGCTGTTTTTT
>TRBV18|many|TRBJ2-3|.
CASSPLSGKRADTQYF
TGTGCCAGCTCACCACTATCTGGGAAGAGGGCAGATACGCAGTATTTT
>TRBV3-1|.|TRBJ1-2|.
CASSQDLQALVGGGYTF
TGTGCCAGCAGCCAAGATCTCCAGGCGCTCGTTGGTGGTGGCTACACCTTC
>TRBV5-1|many|TRBJ2-2|.
CASSRLSGGGGTGELFF
TGCGCCAGCAGCCGGCTCTCCGGGGGCGGGGGAACCGGGGAGCTGTTTTTT
>TRBV6-1|few|TRBJ1-6|.
CASSEGAFSNSPLHF
TGTGCCAGCAGTGAAGGGGCTTTCTCTAATTCACCCCTCCACTTT
>TRBV11-2|many|TRBJ2-5|.
CASSLSLGSQETQYF
TGTGCCAGCAGCTTATCCCTAGGGAGCCAAGAGACCCAGTACTTC
>TRBV6-2/TRBV6-3|.|TRBJ2-3|TRBD2
CARSYTSGGADKQYF
TGTGCCAGAAGTTACACTAGCGGGGGGGCAGATAAGCAGTATTTT
>TRBV29-1|many|TRBJ2-7|.
CSVAGGTLAYEQYF
TGCAGCGTTGCTGGCGGGACCCTCGCCTACGAGCAGTACTTC
>TRBV5-6|many|TRBJ2-5|TRBD2
CASSLGGGPAKTQYF
TGTGCCAGCAGCCTTGGCGGGGGGCCGGCGAAGACCCAGTACTTC
>TRBV7-9|many|TRBJ2-1|TRBD2
CASEGRDYEEEQFF
TGTGCCAGCGAGGGACGGGACTATGAGGAAGAGCAGTTCTTC
>TRBV6-2/TRBV6-3|many|TRBJ2-7|.
CASGEALREQYF
TGTGCCAGCGGCGAGGCGCTTCGGGAGCAGTACTTC
>TRBV19|few|TRBJ1-1|.
CASSGFGTTSGVAFF
TGTGCCAGTAGTGGGTTCGGGACAACATCCGGAGTAGCTTTCTTT
>TRBV3-1|.|TRBJ2-5|TRBD1
CASSHHRGSGETQYF
TGTGCCAGCAGCCACCACAGGGGATCAGGGGAGACCCAGTACTTC
>TRBV7-9|many|TRBJ1-5|.
CASIPQGKQPQHF
TGTGCCTCCATCCCTCAGGGGAAACAGCCCCAGCATTTT
>TRBV5-1|many|TRBJ2-2|TRBD1
CASSLEGGDTGELFF
TGCGCCAGCAGCTTGGAAGGGGGCGACACCGGGGAGCTGTTTTTT
>TRBV3-1|once|TRBJ1-1|.
CASSPSHATEAFF
TGTGCCAGCAGCCCGTCTCATGCCACTGAAGCTTTCTTT
>TRBV5-1|.|TRBJ1-2|.
CASSLGGAYGYTF
TGCGCCAGCAGCTTAGGGGGGGCCTATGGCTACACCTTC
>TRBV6-5|few|TRBJ2-1|.
CASSYLGNEQFF
TGTGCCAGCAGTTATCTGGGAAATGAGCAGTTCTTC
>TRBV6-1|many|TRBJ2-1|TRBD2
CASSNLAGGPNEQFF
TGTGCCAGCAGCAACCTCGCGGGGGGGCCTAATGAGCAGTTCTTC
>TRBV19|many|TRBJ1-1|.
CASRNRADTEAFF
TGTGCCAGTAGAAACAGGGCGGACACTGAAGCTTTCTTT
>TRBV5-6|.|TRBJ1-4|.
CASSLGQTNNEKLFF
TGTGCCAGCAGCTTGGGGCAGACAAATAATGAAAAACTGTTTTTT
>TRBV29-1|.|TRBJ2-1|.
CSVESPREINEQFF
TGCAGCGTCGAATCCCCTAGGGAAATAAATGAGCAGTTCTTC